This T cell receptor beta chain was found in a study of cytomegalovirus exposure and HLA in healthy donors. Comment on this clone: Antigen unknown.

Germline assignment: CDR1 LGHNA and CDR2 YSLEER. Trimming removed 0 bases at V and 2 bases at J, with 14 bases between. The CDR3 is 16 residues long. Libraries were prepared by immunoSEQ multiplex PCR; TCRdb keeps only in-frame clonotypes and omits some of them. This table holds fewer than 200,000 clones, 86% found once. The study, taken as a whole, reports: In the 120 validation repertoires, a later analysis found that first-cohort TCR clusters tended to co-occur.

Source material: PBMCs. The V and J genes are TRBV4-3 and TRBJ2-7; either TRBD1 or TRBD2 may supply D (5 bases each). This clonotype originated in a woman in her 30s in good health and CMV-seronegative. The CDR3 nucleotides are TGCGCCAGCAGCCAAGATGTGGGGACCCACACCTACGAGCAGTACTTC. It yields the protein CASSQDVGTHTYEQYF.